One and the same sample provided the 31 T cell receptor beta chains below, sequenced in a study of T cells in Graves' hyperthyroidism and ophthalmopathy. Amplified regions were TCR beta CDR3 sequences from RNA transcripts. TCR CDR3 regions were first amplified by RT-PCR with HTBI primers. MiXCR was run by TCRdb on the multiplex PCR reads, yielding one entry per CDR3 protein. The repertoire has 490,000 or so distinct CDR3 sequences, under 25% of them found once; the top ten carry around 47%. Sequencing used blood. The source of these receptors is a woman in her sixties or seventies with Graves' ophthalmopathy.

The chain links TRBV20-1 to TRBJ2-1; D is ambiguous. The V gene lost 6 bases and the J gene lost 9 bases, with 9 bases spanning the gap. CDR3 size: 10 residues. Germline assignment: CDR1 DFQATT and CDR2 SNEGSKA (reference sequence). CDR3 amino acids: CSAGPGEQFF. CDR3 sequence (DNA): TGCAGTGCCGGGCCGGGTGAGCAGTTCTTC.

The rearrangement uses TRBV20-1 and TRBJ2-7; D is possibly TRBD1 (6 bases). V was clipped by 3 bases and J by 7 bases, with 19 bases between them. From germline, CDR1 is DFQATT and CDR2 SNEGSKA (reference sequence). CDR3 size: 14 residues. CDR3 sequence: CSARSLQGTKEQYF. CDR3 DNA: TGCAGTGCTAGGTCCCTGCAGGGGACGAAAGAGCAGTACTTC.

This clonotype occurred many times. CDR3 in DNA: TGTGCCAGCAGGTCCGATCTAGCGGGGGGGCGGGATACGCAGTATTTT. As protein: CASRSDLAGGRDTQYF. The chain couples TRBV12-3 or TRBV12-4 to TRBJ2-3; 12 positions match TRBD2. This CDR3 spans 16 amino acids. The J segment lost 6 bases and the V segment lost 6 bases, leaving 10 bases of the junction unmatched.

The J gene is TRBJ1-1, the V gene TRBV20-1, with D possibly matching TRBD1 (6 bases). CDR3 length: 14 residues. Germline lookup yields CDR1 DFQATT and CDR2 SNEGSKA (reference sequence). Trimming removed 6 bases from V and 1 base from J, with 15 bases in between. For the CDR3, the DNA is TGCAGTGCATACCCAGGGGTATCGAACACTGAAGCTTTCTTT. It translates to CSAYPGVSNTEAFF.

This clonotype was seen a handful of times. The V gene is TRBV2, the J gene TRBJ1-3, with unresolved D. V lost 5 bases and J 7 bases, leaving 12 bases between the germline ends. The CDR3 is made up of 13 amino acids. Germline V gene lookup returns CDR1 SNHLY and CDR2 FYNNEI. CDR3 DNA sequence: TGTGCCAGCAGTCCAGACATGCGGAACACCATATATTTT. Translation gives CASSPDMRNTIYF.

The table lists this clonotype with a few counts. The chain couples TRBV27 to TRBJ2-2; D remains unclear. Trimming removed 3 bases at V and 3 bases at J, with 8 bases between. The CDR3 runs 14 residues. Germline lookup yields CDR1 MNHEY and CDR2 SMNVEV (reference sequence). CDR3 DNA sequence: TGTGCCAGCAGTTTTAATCTTTACACCGGGGAGCTGTTTTTT. This codes for CASSFNLYTGELFF.

This clonotype appeared a few times. The chain links TRBV29-1 to TRBJ2-7, with 7 bases fitting TRBD1. Germline loops: CDR1 SQVTM, CDR2 ANQGSEA. V was clipped by 6 bases and J by 0 bases; unmatched bases: 5. CDR3 length equals 13 residues. Here the CDR3 reads CSVVTGVSYEQYF. CDR3 in DNA: TGCAGCGTAGTTACAGGGGTCTCCTACGAGCAGTACTTC.

The CDR3 sequence: CASKRTSGRTGELFF. The CDR3 DNA is TGTGCCAGCAAACGGACTAGCGGGAGAACCGGGGAGCTGTTTTTT. V usage is TRBV12-3 or TRBV12-4 and J usage is TRBJ2-2; 13 bases fit TRBD2. Unmatched junction bases numbered 4, after V lost 7 bases and J lost 5 bases. This CDR3 region has 15 residues.

There are a few counts of this clonotype. The chain has TRBV20-1 and TRBJ1-5, with D unclear. Trimming shortened V by 3 bases and J by 3 bases, and 9 bases separated the two germline ends. The CDR3 totals 13 residues. The germline V gene has CDR1 DFQATT and CDR2 SNEGSKA (reference sequence). The CDR3 DNA follows: TGCAGTGCTAGTCCGGGAACCAATCAGCCCCAGCATTTT. This gives the protein CSASPGTNQPQHF.

This clonotype was detected many times. The V call is TRBV12-3 or TRBV12-4, the J call TRBJ2-3; 7 bases line up with TRBD2. This CDR3 is 15 amino acids long. V was pared by 0 bases and J by 3 bases, with 3 bases of the junction left unmatched. CDR3: CASSLAGEGTDTQYF. The CDR3 bases are TGTGCCAGCAGTTTAGCGGGGGAGGGAACAGATACGCAGTATTTT.

The genes are TRBV5-1 and TRBJ2-2; D unresolved. V was trimmed by 5 bases and J by 3 bases, leaving 11 bases between them. The CDR3 contains 14 residues. Germline-derived CDR1 and CDR2 are SGHRS and YFSETQ. This CDR3 reads CASRNDTYTGELFF. In DNA, the CDR3 is TGCGCCAGCAGAAACGACACCTACACCGGGGAGCTGTTTTTT.

V is TRBV7-2 and J is TRBJ2-5; 7 bases align to TRBD1. CDR1 is SGHTA, CDR2 FQGNSA, per germline. The V gene end was trimmed by 1 base and the J gene end by 7 bases; junction bases not matched to a gene: 12. This CDR3 comprises 16 residues. This CDR3 is CASSLGETGLGLTQYF. The DNA of the CDR3 is TGTGCCAGCAGCTTAGGGGAGACAGGGTTGGGATTGACCCAGTACTTC. Supplemented by reference TRBV7-2 and TRBJ2-5, the full variable domain reads GAGVSQSPSNKVTEKGKDVELRCDPISGHTALYWYRQSLGQGLEFLIYFQGNSAPDKSGLPSDRFSAERTGGSVSTLTIQRTQQEDSAVYLCASSLGETGLGLTQYFGPGTRLLVL.

This clonotype has a handful of counts. The chain joins TRBV29-1 to TRBJ1-6; D ambiguous. CDR1 and CDR2 from the germline V gene are SQVTM and ANQGSEA. Trimming left V 7 bases short and J 3 bases short, with 7 bases between. The CDR3 runs 12 residues. The CDR3 nucleotides are TGCAGCGCCGGGGACTATAATTCACCCCTCCACTTT. As protein: CSAGDYNSPLHF.

The table lists this clonotype with a few counts. This CDR3 is CASSEVLTGELFF. CDR3 in DNA: TGTGCCAGCAGTGAAGTCCTCACCGGGGAGCTGTTTTTT. The V gene is TRBV2, the J gene TRBJ2-2, with D unresolved. This CDR3 region has 13 residues. Germline CDR1 SNHLY, CDR2 FYNNEI. Trimming removed 1 base at V and 4 bases at J, with 4 bases between.

A few counts support this clonotype. The chain has TRBV10-1 and TRBJ2-1, with 7 bases fitting TRBD2. Trimming at V came to 7 bases and at J to 2 bases, leaving 8 bases not matched to a gene. The CDR3 is made up of 15 amino acids. The germline V gene encodes CDR1 WNHNN and CDR2 SYGVQD (reference sequence). The CDR3 DNA reads TGCGCCAGCAAGAAAGAAGCGGGGCCCTACAATGAGCAGTTCTTC. Its protein product is CASKKEAGPYNEQFF.

This clonotype was counted between two and nine times. CDR3 residues: CASSLHRVTDIQYF. In DNA form, the CDR3 reads TGTGCCAGCAGCTTGCACAGGGTGACGGACATTCAGTACTTC. The chain recombines TRBV5-4 with TRBJ2-4; D is possibly TRBD1 (6 bases). V lost 1 base to trimming and J lost 8 bases, with 13 bases between them. In germline, CDR1 is SGHNT, CDR2 YYREEE (reference sequence). This CDR3 spans 14 amino acids. Full variable domain (outside the CDR3, taken from reference TRBV5-4 and TRBJ2-4): ETGVTQSPTHLIKTRGQQVTLRCSSQSGHNTVSWYQQALGQGPQFIFQYYREEENGRGNFPPRFSGLQFPNYSSELNVNALELDDSALYLCASSLHRVTDIQYFGAGTRLSVL.

The sample holds a few counts of this clonotype. V usage is TRBV5-1 and J usage is TRBJ1-2; D gene ambiguous. The germline V and J ends were trimmed by 4 bases and 0 bases, with 13 bases remaining between them. The length of the CDR3 is 15 residues. The germline CDR1 and CDR2 sequences are SGHRS and YFSETQ. CDR3 DNA: TGCGCCAGCAGCCCTCGGGCACTCTCTAACTATGGCTACACCTTC. The encoded protein is CASSPRALSNYGYTF.

The sample holds a few counts of this clonotype. The chain uses TRBV29-1 and TRBJ2-1, with D perhaps matching TRBD1 or TRBD2 (6 bases each). Germline V gene sequence: CDR1 SQVTM, CDR2 ANQGSEA. This CDR3 spans 12 amino acids. The V gene lost 4 bases and the J gene lost 9 bases, with 13 bases spanning the gap. Here the CDR3 DNA reads TGCAGCGTTGTCTTGCGGGACATTGAGCAGTTCTTC. Amino acid sequence: CSVVLRDIEQFF.

The chain couples TRBV6-1 to TRBJ2-7; TRBD2 agrees at 8 bases. The junction had 4 bases not matched to a gene; V was cut back by 7 bases and J by 2 bases. There are 13 residues in the CDR3. Germline CDR1 reads MNHNS; CDR2 reads SASEGT. This CDR3 is CASKIAGTYEQYF. For the CDR3, the DNA is TGTGCCAGCAAAATAGCGGGAACCTACGAGCAGTACTTC.

The chain's CDR3 is CASSLESLTNEKLFF. DNA of the CDR3: TGCGCCAGCAGCTTGGAGTCTCTAACTAATGAAAAACTGTTTTTT. The chain uses TRBV5-1 and TRBJ1-4; D not certain. The V gene lost 0 bases and the J gene lost 1 base, with 7 bases spanning the gap. This CDR3 has 15 residues. Germline V gives CDR1 SGHRS, CDR2 YFSETQ. The full variable domain, with the rest looked up from reference TRBV5-1 and TRBJ1-4, is KAGVTQTPRYLIKTRGQQVTLSCSPISGHRSVSWYQQTPGQGLQFLFEYFSETQRNKGNFPGRFSGRQFSNSRSEMNVSTLELGDSALYLCASSLESLTNEKLFFGSGTQLSVL.

This clonotype was counted ten times or more. The chain employs TRBV2 and TRBJ1-1; 9 bases map to TRBD1. The CDR3 sequence is 14 residues long. Germline CDR1 SNHLY, CDR2 FYNNEI. The V gene end was trimmed by 6 bases and the J gene end by 8 bases; junction bases not matched to a gene: 10. For the CDR3, the DNA is TGTGCCAGCAGCGTCCGGGACAGGGCTGGGGAAGCTTTCTTT. Amino acid sequence: CASSVRDRAGEAFF. Drawing the rest from reference TRBV2 and TRBJ1-1, the complete variable domain is EPEVTQTPSHQVTQMGQEVILRCVPISNHLYFYWYRQILGQKVEFLVSFYNNEISEKSEIFDDQFSVERPDGSNFTLKIRSTKLEDSAMYFCASSVRDRAGEAFFGQGTRLTVV.

This clonotype was counted at least ten times. V and J are TRBV18 and TRBJ2-1; D not certain. The CDR3 spans 12 residues. V was clipped by 3 bases and J by 8 bases, with 8 bases between them. Germline values: CDR1 KGHSH, CDR2 LQKENI. CDR3 sequence (DNA): TGTGCCAGCTCACCTGGGCTATATGAGCAGTTCTTC. Its translation: CASSPGLYEQFF.

In this sample, this clonotype turned up a few times. V gene TRBV5-4 combines with J gene TRBJ1-1; no clear D gene. CDR1 and CDR2 from the germline V gene are SGHNT and YYREEE (reference sequence). Trimming pared 4 bases from V and 9 bases from J, leaving 16 bases between. The CDR3 length is 13 residues. For the CDR3, the DNA is TGTGCCAGCAGCGCCGGACGCGAGATTAAAGCTTTCTTT. Protein product: CASSAGREIKAFF.

The rearrangement links TRBV7-2 to TRBJ2-7, with TRBD2 identical over 12 bases. V lost 1 base, J lost 5 bases, and 12 bases stayed unmatched. This CDR3 is built from 18 residues. The germline gives CDR1 SGHTA, CDR2 FQGNSA. CDR3 loop: CASSLGASGRAQIHEQYF. DNA for the CDR3: TGTGCCAGCAGCTTAGGCGCTAGCGGGAGGGCCCAAATCCACGAGCAGTACTTC.

A few counts support this clonotype. This rearrangement joins TRBV6-1 to TRBJ2-1; perhaps TRBD1 as D (5 bases). The V gene's germline CDR1 is MNHNS and CDR2 SASEGT. This CDR3 is 16 amino acids long. V lost 6 bases and J lost 1, with 16 bases in between. This chain's CDR3 is CASSRPSGSSYNEQFF. CDR3 in DNA: TGTGCCAGCAGCCGACCCTCAGGGTCGTCCTACAATGAGCAGTTCTTC.

This clonotype was counted between two and nine times. V and J are TRBV4-2 and TRBJ2-4, with TRBD2 as a possible D gene (5 bases). The V end was cut by 0 bases, the J end by 9 bases, with 12 bases between. Germline loops: CDR1 LGHNA, CDR2 YNFKEQ. CDR3 length equals 14 residues. CDR3 coding DNA: TGTGCCAGCAGCCAAGACGGTCTAGCTCCCATTCAGTACTTC. Amino acids: CASSQDGLAPIQYF.

A few counts support this clonotype. The genes are TRBV28 and TRBJ2-6, with 7 bases matching TRBD1. CDR1 is MDHEN, CDR2 SYDVKM, per germline. This CDR3 is built from 19 residues. The V and J ends lost 3 bases and 0 bases, in that order; junction bases with no gene match: 11. The CDR3 region has the DNA TGTGCCAGCAGTTTGGTCTGGACAGGCGATATCTCTGGGGCCAACGTCCTGACTTTC. Amino acid sequence: CASSLVWTGDISGANVLTF.

This clonotype turned up a few times. This sequence joins TRBV19 and TRBJ1-2; TRBD1 is a possible D gene (5 bases). Per the germline V gene, CDR1 is LNHDA and CDR2 is SQIVND (reference sequence). Trimming took off 9 bases at V and 4 bases at J, with 18 bases between the two ends. The CDR3 has 14 residues. The DNA of the CDR3 is TGTGCCAGCCATCTGCCGGGGCAGGCCTATGGCTACACCTTC. It encodes CASHLPGQAYGYTF.

The CDR3 nucleotides are TGCGCCAGCAGCATAGGGACTAGAGTAGAGGATGAGCAGTTCTTC. Amino acid sequence: CASSIGTRVEDEQFF. This rearrangement joins TRBV5-1 to TRBJ2-1; TRBD2 agrees at 8 bases. V lost 4 bases, J lost 8 bases, and 11 bases stayed unmatched. Per the germline V gene, CDR1 is SGHRS and CDR2 is YFSETQ. The CDR3 length is 15 residues. The variable domain in full, completed from reference TRBV5-1 and TRBJ2-1, reads KAGVTQTPRYLIKTRGQQVTLSCSPISGHRSVSWYQQTPGQGLQFLFEYFSETQRNKGNFPGRFSGRQFSNSRSEMNVSTLELGDSALYLCASSIGTRVEDEQFFGPGTRLTVL.

V is TRBV29-1 and J is TRBJ2-3; 7 bases agree with TRBD1. The germline V gene has CDR1 SQVTM and CDR2 ANQGSEA. The J segment lost 3 bases and the V segment lost 3 bases, leaving 12 bases of the junction unmatched. The CDR3 is 16 residues long. The CDR3 is CSVDDLSTGATDTQYF. The DNA of the CDR3 is TGCAGCGTTGATGATCTATCAACAGGGGCGACAGATACGCAGTATTTT.

In this sample, this clonotype turned up a few times. This rearrangement joins TRBV7-9 to TRBJ2-4; a weak D match, TRBD1 (6 bases). V dropped 0 bases and J dropped 12 bases, with 12 bases sitting between them. Germline-derived CDR1 and CDR2 are SEHNR and FQNEAQ (reference sequence). This CDR3 comprises 13 residues. The DNA of the CDR3 is TGTGCCAGCAGCTTAGCGCTAAAGGGGGATCAGTACTTC. Residues: CASSLALKGDQYF.